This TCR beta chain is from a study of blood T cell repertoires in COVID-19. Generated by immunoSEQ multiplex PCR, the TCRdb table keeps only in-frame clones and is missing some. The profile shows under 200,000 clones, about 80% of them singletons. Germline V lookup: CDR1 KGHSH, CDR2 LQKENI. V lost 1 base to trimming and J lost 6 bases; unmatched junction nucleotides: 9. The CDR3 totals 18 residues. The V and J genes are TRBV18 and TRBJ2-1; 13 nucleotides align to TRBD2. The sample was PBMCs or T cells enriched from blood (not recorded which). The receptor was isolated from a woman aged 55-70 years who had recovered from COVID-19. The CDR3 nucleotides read TGTGCCAGCTCACCACAGCAACTAGCGGGGGGGTCTAGCAATGAGCAGTTCTTC. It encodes CASSPQQLAGGSSNEQFF. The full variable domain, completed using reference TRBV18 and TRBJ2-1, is NAGVMQNPRHLVRRRGQEARLRCSPMKGHSHVYWYRQLPEEGLKFMVYLQKENIIDESGMPKERFSAEFPKEGPSILRIQQVVRGDSAAYFCASSPQQLAGGSSNEQFFGPGTRLTVL.